The 27 T cell receptor beta chains given below trace back to one sample, sequenced in a study of T cell responses to AZD1222 COVID-19 vaccine. The table came from immunoSEQ multiplex PCR; TCRdb's copy has only in-frame clones and leaves some out. The profile shows roughly 160,000 clones, approximately 90% of them singletons. Sequences were derived from peripheral blood, sampled 28 days after the second AZD1222 dose. The receptor set was obtained from an adult who received the AZD1222 COVID-19 vaccine.

The chain carries TRBV25-1 and TRBJ2-7; D not certain. V shed 3 bases and J shed 12 bases, with 12 bases lying between them. The CDR3 has 11 residues. Germline assignment: CDR1 MGHDK and CDR2 SYGVNS. CDR3 DNA: TGTGCCAGCAGTGAGGCTGGGTGGGGGTACTTC. It encodes CASSEAGWGYF.

This clone was detected only once. The chain couples TRBV27 to TRBJ2-5, with D maybe TRBD1 (6 bases). Trimming removed 0 bases at V and 5 bases at J, with 13 bases between. Germline V CDR1 and CDR2: MNHEY, SMNVEV (reference sequence). CDR3 length: 15 amino acids. In DNA, the CDR3 is TGTGCCAGCAGTTTATCCCCAGGGGAGCGGGAGACCCAGTACTTC. This encodes CASSLSPGERETQYF.

V gene TRBV6-5 combines with J gene TRBJ1-1; D may be TRBD1 (5 bases). The CDR3 consists of 13 residues. Germline CDR1 is MNHEY and CDR2 is SVGAGI. V lost 6 bases and J lost 8, with 16 bases in between. The CDR3, as DNA: TGTGCCAGCAGCCCGGGCCCGGAGGGGGAAGCTTTCTTT. Encoded protein: CASSPGPEGEAFF.

This clone was recorded only once. V gene TRBV7-2 combines with J gene TRBJ1-1, with D unclear. The CDR3 is made up of 15 amino acids. Germline values: CDR1 SGHTA, CDR2 FQGNSA. Trimming stripped 5 bases from V and 8 bases from J, with 21 bases between. The CDR3: CASSPPSAGTPEAFF. The DNA of the CDR3 is TGTGCCAGCAGCCCCCCTAGTGCGGGAACACCCGAAGCTTTCTTT.

The chain couples TRBV19 to TRBJ1-1; maybe TRBD1 (5 bases). The length of the CDR3 is 16 residues. The germline V and J ends were trimmed by 1 base and 10 bases, with 22 bases remaining between them. Germline loops: CDR1 LNHDA, CDR2 SQIVND (reference sequence). The CDR3 sequence: CASSIVGGLITSGAFF. The CDR3 DNA follows: TGTGCCAGTAGTATAGTGGGGGGACTTATAACATCGGGAGCTTTCTTT.

The chain is built from TRBV5-5 and TRBJ1-1, with TRBD1 identical over 7 bases. Germline lookup yields CDR1 SGHKS and CDR2 YYEKEE (reference sequence). The V segment lost 1 base and the J segment 4 bases; nucleotides outside the gene matches: 19. The CDR3 has 19 amino acids. The CDR3 DNA is TGTGCCAGCAGCTTGCGACCACAGGGGAGAAGTCTTGTAACCACTGAAGCTTTCTTT. Its protein product is CASSLRPQGRSLVTTEAFF.

The chain links TRBV7-2 to TRBJ2-7; D call uncertain. Germline V gives CDR1 SGHTA, CDR2 FQGNSA. Between the trimmed V and J ends, which lost 4 bases and 3 bases, there was a span of 10 bases. The CDR3 totals 13 residues. The CDR3 bases are TGTGCCAGCAGCTCCCGGACGGACTACGAGCAGTACTTC. This codes for CASSSRTDYEQYF.

This rearrangement joins TRBV11-1 to TRBJ2-1; 14 bases map to TRBD2. V shed 1 base, J shed 7 bases, and the junction held 3 bases outside the gene matches. Germline CDR1 reads SGHAT; CDR2 reads FQDESV (reference sequence). This CDR3 comprises 16 residues. CDR3 in DNA: TGTGCCAGCAGCTTAGGTGGGACTAGCGGGGGAAATGAGCAGTTCTTC. It codes for CASSLGGTSGGNEQFF.

This clone has just a few counts. This sequence joins TRBV6-2 or TRBV6-3 and TRBJ2-4, with D possibly being TRBD1 (5 bases). The CDR3 totals 16 residues. Deletions cut 6 bases from V and 3 bases from J, with 18 bases between. Germline V CDR1 and CDR2: MNHEY, SVGEGT. This chain's CDR3 is CASSNDRTLGKNIQYF. The CDR3 nucleotides are TGTGCCAGCAGCAACGACAGAACTTTGGGCAAAAACATTCAGTACTTC.

The CDR3 is CAWTSNRVGYTF. The CDR3 bases are TGTGCCTGGACTAGCAACAGGGTTGGCTACACCTTC. The rearrangement joins TRBV30 to TRBJ1-2, with D maybe TRBD1 (6 bases). V lost 4 bases and J 7 bases, leaving 13 bases between the germline ends. CDR3 length equals 12 residues. Germline values: CDR1 GTSNPN, CDR2 SVGIG (reference sequence).

J is TRBJ1-2 and V is TRBV6-2 or TRBV6-3; the D gene is possibly TRBD1 (6 bases). Germline values: CDR1 MNHEY, CDR2 SVGEGT. The CDR3 totals 16 residues. Trimming shortened V by 0 bases and J by 5 bases, and 16 bases separated the two germline ends. The CDR3 nucleotides are TGTGCCAGCAGTTACTCTAGGGGGACCGGATCTTATGGCTACACCTTC. The encoded protein is CASSYSRGTGSYGYTF.

This chain connects TRBV6-5 to TRBJ1-2; possible D gene TRBD1, 6 bases. With 1 base removed from V and 6 bases from J, the gap between germline ends came to 9 bases. Germline V lookup: CDR1 MNHEY, CDR2 SVGAGI. The CDR3 extends over 13 amino acids. CDR3 DNA: TGTGCCAGCAGTTACTTCAGGGGCAATGGCTACACCTTC. This codes for CASSYFRGNGYTF.

This rearrangement joins TRBV9 to TRBJ2-2, with 8 bases that match TRBD1. The germline V gene has CDR1 SGDLS and CDR2 YYNGEE. This CDR3 has 16 amino acids. V gave up 1 base and J gave up 1 base; unmatched junction bases: 3. The CDR3 nucleotides read TGTGCCAGCAGCGTACGGGGACAGGAGAACACCGGGGAGCTGTTTTTT. The encoded protein is CASSVRGQENTGELFF. Combining the CDR3 with reference TRBV9 and TRBJ2-2 gives the whole variable domain DSGVTQTPKHLITATGQRVTLRCSPRSGDLSVYWYQQSLDQGLQFLIQYYNGEERAKGNILERFSAQQFPDLHSELNLSSLELGDSALYFCASSVRGQENTGELFFGEGSRLTVL.

This sequence joins TRBV7-9 and TRBJ2-7, with D perhaps assigned TRBD1 or TRBD2 (6 bases each). The germline V gene encodes CDR1 SEHNR and CDR2 FQNEAQ (reference sequence). The CDR3 consists of 14 residues. Trimming cost V 1 base and J 4 bases, with 11 bases left between them. The CDR3 region is CASSLGRGLYEQYF. For the CDR3, the DNA is TGTGCCAGCAGCTTAGGCAGGGGACTGTACGAGCAGTACTTC.

V gene TRBV7-9 combines with J gene TRBJ1-1, with a possible D match to TRBD1 (5 bases). The V end was cut by 6 bases, the J end by 1 base, with 15 bases between. This CDR3 is built from 15 residues. The germline V gene encodes CDR1 SEHNR and CDR2 FQNEAQ (reference sequence). CDR3 DNA: TGTGCCAGCAGTCTCACCCCCCAGGGGAACACTGAAGCTTTCTTT. As protein: CASSLTPQGNTEAFF.

Here the CDR3 DNA reads TGTGCCAGCAGCTTACGGGGCCACACTGAAGCTTTCTTT. Translating it yields CASSLRGHTEAFF. V and J are TRBV11-2 and TRBJ1-1, with a tentative D call TRBD1 (5 bases). The V end lost 2 bases, the J end lost 3 bases, and 7 bases lay between the germline ends. The CDR3 extends over 13 amino acids. Germline CDR1 reads SGHAT; CDR2 reads FQNNGV.

This chain connects TRBV6-1 to TRBJ1-1, with D possibly matching TRBD1 (5 bases). Trimming cost V 3 bases and J 7 bases, with 12 bases left between them. Germline assignment: CDR1 MNHNS and CDR2 SASEGT. CDR3 size: 13 residues. Here the CDR3 reads CASSEGGWVEAFF. The CDR3 DNA follows: TGTGCCAGCAGTGAGGGGGGGTGGGTTGAAGCTTTCTTT.

The chain is built from TRBV5-5 and TRBJ1-6; D is undetermined. Trimming pared 0 bases from V and 5 bases from J, leaving 9 bases between. The CDR3 covers 15 residues. CDR1 and CDR2 (germline): SGHKS, YYEKEE (reference sequence). The chain's CDR3 is CASSLVEWNNSPLHF. CDR3 bases: TGTGCCAGCAGCTTGGTGGAGTGGAATAATTCACCCCTCCACTTT.

This clone appeared once. The CDR3 nucleotides read TGTGCCAGCAGCTTATCGGCAGGGTCTGGAAACACCATATATTTT. Protein sequence: CASSLSAGSGNTIYF. The gene calls are TRBV7-8 and TRBJ1-3; maybe TRBD1 (5 bases). The CDR3 runs to 15 residues. CDR1 is SGHVS, CDR2 FQNEAQ, per germline. The ends were cut back, 2 bases at V and 1 base at J, with 9 bases in the middle.

CDR3 in amino acids: CASSSRTGRRSPLHF. The CDR3, as DNA: TGTGCCAGCAGCTCACGGACAGGGAGGCGTTCACCCCTCCACTTT. This sequence joins TRBV7-2 and TRBJ1-6; TRBD1 matches at 8 bases. This CDR3 region has 15 residues. CDR1 and CDR2 from the germline V gene are SGHTA and FQGNSA. V shed 4 bases, J shed 9 bases, and the junction held 8 bases outside the gene matches.

The chain carries TRBV19 and TRBJ1-3, with 7 bases aligning to TRBD1. Germline V gene data show CDR1 as LNHDA and CDR2 as SQIVND (reference sequence). The CDR3 sequence is 17 residues long. Unmatched junction bases numbered 11, after V lost 6 bases and J lost 0 bases. The CDR3 DNA sequence: TGTGCCAGTAGACCCTATAGACAGGGCAACTCTGGAAACACCATATATTTT. Protein sequence: CASRPYRQGNSGNTIYF.

The chain couples TRBV4-1 to TRBJ2-3; D remains ambiguous. Germline assignment: CDR1 MGHRA and CDR2 YSYEKL. V was trimmed by 1 base and J by 4 bases, leaving 15 bases between them. The CDR3 sequence is 16 residues long. CDR3 protein: CASSQVWIRASDTQYF. CDR3 nucleotides: TGCGCCAGCAGCCAAGTATGGATAAGGGCTTCAGATACGCAGTATTTT.

The V gene is TRBV5-1, the J gene TRBJ2-5; D gene unclear. The CDR3 covers 14 residues. V lost 1 base and J lost 2, with 9 bases in between. Per germline, CDR1 SGHRS and CDR2 YFSETQ. The DNA of the CDR3 is TGCGCCAGCAGCTTGCTTCTGGGACAAGAGACCCAGTACTTC. Its protein product is CASSLLLGQETQYF.

As to this clone: The sample carries other DNA sequences with the same CDR3. V and J are TRBV19 and TRBJ2-7, with 9 bases aligning to TRBD1. Germline V lookup: CDR1 LNHDA, CDR2 SQIVND (reference sequence). The CDR3 runs to 14 residues. V gave up 5 bases and J gave up 2 bases; unmatched junction bases: 4. This CDR3 reads CASSPGQGPYEQYF. The CDR3 DNA reads TGTGCCAGTAGTCCGGGACAGGGTCCCTACGAGCAGTACTTC.

CDR3 in amino acids: CAWSVGTANTEAFF. The DNA for the CDR3 is TGTGCCTGGAGTGTAGGTACGGCGAACACTGAAGCTTTCTTT. The rearrangement links TRBV30 to TRBJ1-1; D not certain. CDR1 GTSNPN and CDR2 SVGIG come from the germline V gene (reference sequence). With 0 bases removed from V and 1 base from J, the gap between germline ends came to 9 bases. The CDR3 consists of 14 residues.

V and J are TRBV5-1 and TRBJ1-1; D is unclear. Trimming took off 1 base at V and 1 base at J, with 5 bases between the two ends. Germline CDR1 and CDR2: SGHRS and YFSETQ. The CDR3 loop spans 13 amino acids. CDR3 DNA sequence: TGCGCCAGCAGCTTGAGCCCGAACACTGAAGCTTTCTTT. Its translation is CASSLSPNTEAFF. Full variable domain (rest looked up from reference TRBV5-1 and TRBJ1-1): KAGVTQTPRYLIKTRGQQVTLSCSPISGHRSVSWYQQTPGQGLQFLFEYFSETQRNKGNFPGRFSGRQFSNSRSEMNVSTLELGDSALYLCASSLSPNTEAFFGQGTRLTVV.

This chain links TRBV5-5 with TRBJ1-2; D is unclear. The germline V gene has CDR1 SGHKS and CDR2 YYEKEE (reference sequence). Trimming pared 4 bases from V and 5 bases from J, leaving 9 bases between. This CDR3 is built from 12 residues. In DNA, the CDR3 is TGTGCCAGCAGCCCAGAAGCATATGGCTACACCTTC. It encodes CASSPEAYGYTF.